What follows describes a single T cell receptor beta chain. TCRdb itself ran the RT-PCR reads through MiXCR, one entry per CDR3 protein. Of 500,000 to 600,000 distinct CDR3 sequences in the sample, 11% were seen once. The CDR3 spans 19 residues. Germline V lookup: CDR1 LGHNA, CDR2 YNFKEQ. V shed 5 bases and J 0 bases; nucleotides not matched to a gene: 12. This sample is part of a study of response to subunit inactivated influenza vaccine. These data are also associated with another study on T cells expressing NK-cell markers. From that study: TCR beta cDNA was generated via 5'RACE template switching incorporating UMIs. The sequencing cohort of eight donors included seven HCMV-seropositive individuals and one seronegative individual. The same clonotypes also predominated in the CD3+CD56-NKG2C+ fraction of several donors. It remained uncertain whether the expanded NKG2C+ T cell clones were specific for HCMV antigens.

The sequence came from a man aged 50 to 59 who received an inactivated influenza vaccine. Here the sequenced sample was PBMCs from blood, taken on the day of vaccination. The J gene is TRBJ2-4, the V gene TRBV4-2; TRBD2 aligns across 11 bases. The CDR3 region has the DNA TGTGCCAGCAGCGTCGGACTAGCGGGTTTAGTCCTAGCCAAAAACATTCAGTACTTC. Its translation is CASSVGLAGLVLAKNIQYF.